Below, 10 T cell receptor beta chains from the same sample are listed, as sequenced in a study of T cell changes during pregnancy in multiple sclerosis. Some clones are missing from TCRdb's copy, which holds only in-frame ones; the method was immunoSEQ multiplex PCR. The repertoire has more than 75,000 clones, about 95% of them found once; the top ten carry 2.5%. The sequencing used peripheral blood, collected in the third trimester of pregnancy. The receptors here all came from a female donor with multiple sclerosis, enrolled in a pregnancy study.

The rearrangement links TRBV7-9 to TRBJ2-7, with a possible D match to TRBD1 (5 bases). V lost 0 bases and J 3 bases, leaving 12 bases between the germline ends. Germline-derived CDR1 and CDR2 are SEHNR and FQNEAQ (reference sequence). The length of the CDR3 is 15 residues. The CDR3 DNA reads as TGTGCCAGCAGCTTAGCGGCAGGGTTTAACTACGAGCAGTACTTC. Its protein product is CASSLAAGFNYEQYF. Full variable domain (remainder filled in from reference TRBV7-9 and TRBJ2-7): DTGVSQNPRHKITKRGQNVTFRCDPISEHNRLYWYRQTLGQGPEFLTYFQNEAQLEKSRLLSDRFSAERPKGSFSTLEIQRTEQGDSAMYLCASSLAAGFNYEQYFGPGTRLTVT.

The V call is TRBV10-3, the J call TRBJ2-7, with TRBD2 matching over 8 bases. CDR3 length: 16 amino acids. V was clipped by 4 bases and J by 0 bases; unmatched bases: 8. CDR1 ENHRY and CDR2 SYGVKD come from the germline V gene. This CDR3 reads CAISGRLAGSSYEQYF. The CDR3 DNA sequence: TGTGCCATCAGTGGGAGATTAGCGGGGAGCTCCTACGAGCAGTACTTC.

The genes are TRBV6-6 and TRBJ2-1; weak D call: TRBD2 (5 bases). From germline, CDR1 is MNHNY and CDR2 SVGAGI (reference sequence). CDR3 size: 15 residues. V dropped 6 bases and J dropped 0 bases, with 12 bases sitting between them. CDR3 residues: CASSRADNSYNEQFF. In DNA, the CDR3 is TGTGCCAGCAGCCGAGCGGATAACTCCTACAATGAGCAGTTCTTC.

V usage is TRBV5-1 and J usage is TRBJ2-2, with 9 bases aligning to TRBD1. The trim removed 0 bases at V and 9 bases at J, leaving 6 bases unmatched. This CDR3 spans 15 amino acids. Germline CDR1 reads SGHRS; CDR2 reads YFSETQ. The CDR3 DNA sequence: TGCGCCAGCAGCTTGGGCACAGGGGGCGGACGGGAGCTGTTTTTT. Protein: CASSLGTGGGRELFF. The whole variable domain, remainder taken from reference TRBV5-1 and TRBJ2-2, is KAGVTQTPRYLIKTRGQQVTLSCSPISGHRSVSWYQQTPGQGLQFLFEYFSETQRNKGNFPGRFSGRQFSNSRSEMNVSTLELGDSALYLCASSLGTGGGRELFFGEGSRLTVL.

CDR3 in DNA: TGTGCCAGCAGTTTCAGTTCTATGGCGGGCTATGGCTACACCTTC. Amino acids: CASSFSSMAGYGYTF. The chain has TRBV27 and TRBJ1-2; no clear D. V gave up 3 bases and J gave up 4 bases, with 15 bases separating them. The CDR3 has 15 residues. Germline-derived CDR1 and CDR2 are MNHEY and SMNVEV (reference sequence).

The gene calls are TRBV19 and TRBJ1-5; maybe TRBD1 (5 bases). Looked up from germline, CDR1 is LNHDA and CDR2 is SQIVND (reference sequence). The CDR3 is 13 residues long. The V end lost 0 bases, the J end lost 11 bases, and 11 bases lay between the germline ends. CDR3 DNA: TGTGCCAGTAGTATAGATGGGGGGGGGACCCAGCATTTT. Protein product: CASSIDGGGTQHF.

CDR3 in DNA: TGCGCCAGCAGCTTGGCCACAGGGGTGAAGGCCCTCGAGCAGTACTTC. Amino acids: CASSLATGVKALEQYF. The chain has TRBV5-1 and TRBJ2-7, with TRBD1 identical over 7 bases. CDR3 size: 16 residues. Trimming took 0 bases from V and 6 from J; bases not matched to a gene: 12. From germline, CDR1 is SGHRS and CDR2 YFSETQ.

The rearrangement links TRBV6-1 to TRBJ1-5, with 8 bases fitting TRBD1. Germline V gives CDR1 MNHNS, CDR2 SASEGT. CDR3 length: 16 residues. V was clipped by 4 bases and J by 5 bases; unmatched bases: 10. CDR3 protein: CASSAVFRGQDQPQHF. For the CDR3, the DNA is TGTGCCAGCAGTGCCGTCTTCAGGGGGCAAGATCAGCCCCAGCATTTT.

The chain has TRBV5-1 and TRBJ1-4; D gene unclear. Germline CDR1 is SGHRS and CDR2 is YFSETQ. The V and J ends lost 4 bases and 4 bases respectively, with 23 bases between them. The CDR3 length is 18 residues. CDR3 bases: TGCGCCAGCAGCACCGGGTCAAAGACCTTGGGGAGTAATGAAAAACTGTTTTTT. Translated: CASSTGSKTLGSNEKLFF. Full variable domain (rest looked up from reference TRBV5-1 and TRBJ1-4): KAGVTQTPRYLIKTRGQQVTLSCSPISGHRSVSWYQQTPGQGLQFLFEYFSETQRNKGNFPGRFSGRQFSNSRSEMNVSTLELGDSALYLCASSTGSKTLGSNEKLFFGSGTQLSVL.

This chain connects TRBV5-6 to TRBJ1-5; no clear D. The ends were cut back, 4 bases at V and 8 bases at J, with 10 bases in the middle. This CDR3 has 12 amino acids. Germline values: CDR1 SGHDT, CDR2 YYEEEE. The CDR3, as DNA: TGTGCCAGCAGCCTGGGTGAGAAGCCCCAGCATTTT. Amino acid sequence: CASSLGEKPQHF.